The 30 T cell receptor beta chains below were found in one sample sequenced in a study of blood T cell repertoires in COVID-19. Repertoires were generated with immunoSEQ multiplex PCR, while TCRdb's copy carries only in-frame clones and drops some. The sample shows some 150,000 clones, almost 85% of them seen only once. The specimen was peripheral blood. The source of these receptors is a man aged 35-49 years who had recovered from COVID-19.

The rearrangement links TRBV4-1 to TRBJ2-7, with a tentative D call TRBD1 (6 bases). Germline loops: CDR1 MGHRA, CDR2 YSYEKL. This CDR3 has 16 residues. V was pared by 0 bases and J by 1 base, with 13 bases between. The CDR3 nucleotides are TGCGCCAGCAGCCAAGATCGGGGACATCCTTCCTACGAGCAGTACTTC. It translates to CASSQDRGHPSYEQYF.

This clone was counted a few times. The V call is TRBV5-1, the J call TRBJ1-6; D unresolved. V was trimmed by 1 base and J by 7 bases, leaving 15 bases between them. Germline CDR1 reads SGHRS; CDR2 reads YFSETQ. CDR3 length equals 16 residues. CDR3 amino acids: CASSLRGGQVNSPLHF. The CDR3 coding sequence is TGCGCCAGCAGCTTGCGAGGCGGGCAGGTGAATTCACCCCTCCACTTT. The full variable domain, in which reference TRBV5-1 and TRBJ1-6 provide the parts outside the CDR3, is KAGVTQTPRYLIKTRGQQVTLSCSPISGHRSVSWYQQTPGQGLQFLFEYFSETQRNKGNFPGRFSGRQFSNSRSEMNVSTLELGDSALYLCASSLRGGQVNSPLHFGNGTRLTVT.

V is TRBV28 and J is TRBJ2-5; the D gene is possibly TRBD2 (6 bases). Per germline, CDR1 MDHEN and CDR2 SYDVKM. V lost 3 bases and J lost 1, with 9 bases in between. There are 14 residues in the CDR3. In DNA, the CDR3 is TGTGCCAGCAGTTTCATCGGGGGCCAAGAGACCCAGTACTTC. Amino acid sequence: CASSFIGGQETQYF.

V is TRBV11-2 and J is TRBJ2-3; no clear D gene. The CDR3 sequence is 15 residues long. Trimming shortened V by 5 bases and J by 3 bases, and 15 bases separated the two germline ends. The germline V gene encodes CDR1 SGHAT and CDR2 FQNNGV. In nucleotides, the CDR3 is TGTGCCAGCAGCCTAAGACTTAGTCGAACAGATACGCAGTATTTT. Encoded protein: CASSLRLSRTDTQYF.

The chain couples TRBV19 to TRBJ2-3; no clear D. The CDR3 consists of 13 residues. Trimming took 5 bases from V and 4 from J, leaving 10 bases between them. Germline CDR1 is LNHDA and CDR2 is SQIVND (reference sequence). The DNA for the CDR3 is TGTGCCAGTAGTGAACTTTTTGCAGATACGCAGTATTTT. It encodes CASSELFADTQYF.

This clone was seen only once. This chain uses TRBV27 with TRBJ1-5; weak D call: TRBD1 (6 bases). Germline V gene data show CDR1 as MNHEY and CDR2 as SMNVEV (reference sequence). CDR3 length: 14 residues. With 2 bases removed from V and 5 bases from J, the gap between germline ends came to 10 bases. The CDR3 reads CASSLLQGDQPQHF. The CDR3 DNA reads as TGTGCCAGCAGTTTACTACAGGGAGATCAGCCCCAGCATTTT.

The chain carries TRBV6-5 and TRBJ2-2; 7 bases match TRBD2. With 3 bases clipped from V and 4 bases from J, the junction kept 5 bases outside the gene matches. There are 15 residues in the CDR3. Germline V gene sequence: CDR1 MNHEY, CDR2 SVGAGI. The CDR3 nucleotides are TGTGCCAGCAGTTATGGACTAGGATCCACCGGGGAGCTGTTTTTT. Protein sequence: CASSYGLGSTGELFF.

The rearrangement uses TRBV5-4 and TRBJ2-7; 10 bases are shared with TRBD1. Looked up from germline, CDR1 is SGHNT and CDR2 is YYREEE (reference sequence). The CDR3 length is 15 residues. The J segment lost 6 bases and the V segment lost 2 bases, leaving 8 bases of the junction unmatched. The CDR3: CASSFLGQGPPEQYF. In DNA, the CDR3 is TGTGCCAGCAGCTTCCTGGGACAGGGGCCGCCCGAGCAGTACTTC. Based on the CDR3 plus reference TRBV5-4 and TRBJ2-7, the full variable domain is ETGVTQSPTHLIKTRGQQVTLRCSSQSGHNTVSWYQQALGQGPQFIFQYYREEENGRGNFPPRFSGLQFPNYSSELNVNALELDDSALYLCASSFLGQGPPEQYFGPGTRLTVT.

This clone was counted only a few times. The rearrangement links TRBV19 to TRBJ2-3; D possibly corresponds to TRBD1 (6 bases). Germline CDR1 LNHDA, CDR2 SQIVND (reference sequence). This CDR3 region has 16 residues. V gave up 3 bases and J gave up 3 bases, with 16 bases separating them. This CDR3 reads CASSILDRRWTDTQYF. CDR3 nucleotides: TGTGCCAGTAGTATTCTCGACAGGCGGTGGACAGATACGCAGTATTTT.

A few counts support this clone. Additional DNA sequences in this sample encode the identical CDR3. The V call is TRBV7-8, the J call TRBJ2-7; 13 bases are a match to TRBD2. Germline values: CDR1 SGHVS, CDR2 FQNEAQ. V lost 1 base to trimming and J lost 3 bases; unmatched junction nucleotides: 0. This CDR3 contains 15 residues. The CDR3 coding sequence is TGTGCCAGCAGCTTAGGGACTAGCGGGAGCTACGAGCAGTACTTC. Translation gives CASSLGTSGSYEQYF.

This chain links TRBV9 with TRBJ1-1, with unresolved D. This CDR3 region has 14 residues. CDR1 is SGDLS and CDR2 is YYNGEE in the germline V gene. Between the trimmed V and J ends, which lost 3 bases and 0 bases, there was a span of 9 bases. CDR3 protein: CASSGGAMNTEAFF. The CDR3 DNA is TGTGCCAGCAGCGGGGGAGCCATGAACACTGAAGCTTTCTTT.

This rearrangement joins TRBV27 to TRBJ2-1, with D perhaps TRBD2 (7 bases). The V and J ends lost 6 bases and 6 bases respectively, with 33 bases between them. The CDR3 covers 20 residues. From germline, CDR1 is MNHEY and CDR2 SMNVEV (reference sequence). CDR3 sequence: CASSPSGGTSLLNIRNEQFF. The DNA of the CDR3 is TGTGCCAGCAGCCCGTCGGGGGGCACCTCACTACTAAACATACGCAATGAGCAGTTCTTC.

V usage is TRBV21-1 and J usage is TRBJ1-1; the table's D call, TRBD1, was not checked against the DNA. TRBV21-1 corresponds to a pseudogene. The CDR3 is 16 residues long. The DNA for the CDR3 is TGTGCCAGCAGCAAAGCGGGGACAGGGAGAAACACTGAAGCTTTCTTT. Its protein is CASSKAGTGRNTEAFF.

This clone was detected a few times. The chain links TRBV15 to TRBJ2-3; 10 bases are shared with TRBD1. Germline-derived CDR1 and CDR2 are LNHNV and YYDKDF (reference sequence). The V and J ends lost 5 bases and 2 bases, in that order; junction bases with no gene match: 7. CDR3 length equals 16 residues. CDR3 DNA: TGTGCCACCAGCTCTCGGGACAGGGGAGTCACAGATACGCAGTATTTT. As protein: CATSSRDRGVTDTQYF.

The gene calls are TRBV10-3 and TRBJ1-3; no definite D call. The germline V gene encodes CDR1 ENHRY and CDR2 SYGVKD. The length of the CDR3 is 16 residues. V was cut by 5 bases and J by 1 base, with 15 bases left in between. The CDR3 loop reads CAISPREAVSGNTIYF. In DNA, the CDR3 is TGTGCCATCAGTCCTCGGGAGGCCGTTTCTGGAAACACCATATATTTT.

The chain joins TRBV6-5 to TRBJ1-1; D unclear. Trimming took 0 bases from V and 2 from J, leaving 10 bases between them. The CDR3 totals 15 residues. Germline assignment: CDR1 MNHEY and CDR2 SVGAGI. In DNA, the CDR3 is TGTGCCAGCAGTTACTCCATGAGCTTCAACACTGAAGCTTTCTTT. This encodes CASSYSMSFNTEAFF.

V is TRBV5-1 and J is TRBJ2-3; TRBD2 matches at 9 bases. CDR3 length: 16 amino acids. Germline trimming cut 3 bases from V and 3 bases from J; bases unmatched to any gene: 8. From germline, CDR1 is SGHRS and CDR2 YFSETQ. The CDR3 DNA reads TGCGCCAGCAGCTGGGGTAGCGGGAGTAGGACAGATACGCAGTATTTT. Its translation is CASSWGSGSRTDTQYF.

The V call is TRBV29-1, the J call TRBJ2-5; 8 bases match TRBD1. Trimming removed 0 bases from V and 5 bases from J; junction bases left unmatched: 8. The CDR3 has 15 residues. CDR1 and CDR2 from the germline V gene are SQVTM and ANQGSEA. The CDR3 region is CSVEDWQGARETQYF. CDR3 in DNA: TGCAGCGTTGAAGACTGGCAGGGGGCACGTGAGACCCAGTACTTC.

This sequence joins TRBV6-5 and TRBJ2-2; D might be TRBD2 (5 bases). The germline V and J ends were trimmed by 7 bases and 6 bases, with 15 bases remaining between them. This CDR3 contains 14 residues. Germline V CDR1 and CDR2: MNHEY, SVGAGI. The CDR3 is CASIRAGEPGELFF. Written as DNA, the CDR3 is TGTGCCAGCATTCGAGCCGGGGAACCCGGGGAGCTGTTTTTT.

The rearrangement joins TRBV29-1 to TRBJ1-1, with a tentative D call TRBD1 (5 bases). The CDR3 runs 12 residues. V was trimmed by 6 bases and J by 1 base, leaving 9 bases between them. CDR1 and CDR2 (germline): SQVTM, ANQGSEA. The DNA for the CDR3 is TGCAGCGTGCGACAGACGAACACTGAAGCTTTCTTT. This codes for CSVRQTNTEAFF.

V gene TRBV24-1 combines with J gene TRBJ2-7, with TRBD2 matching 8 bases. The germline CDR1 and CDR2 sequences are KGHDR and SFDVKD. Losses at the gene ends were 1 base for V and 12 bases for J; bases not matched to a gene: 13. CDR3 length: 15 residues. CDR3 DNA sequence: TGTGCCACCAGTGATTTTCGACAGGATAGCGGGAAACTGTACTTC. Protein: CATSDFRQDSGKLYF.

V usage is TRBV6-5 and J usage is TRBJ2-2; weak D call: TRBD1 (6 bases). V lost 6 bases and J 4 bases, leaving 6 bases between the germline ends. From germline, CDR1 is MNHEY and CDR2 SVGAGI. CDR3 length: 12 amino acids. The CDR3 sequence is CASRQGTGELFF. In DNA, the CDR3 is TGTGCCAGCAGACAGGGCACCGGGGAGCTGTTTTTT.

This clone was detected only a few times. The V call is TRBV7-9, the J call TRBJ1-6, with TRBD1 as a possible D gene (6 bases). This CDR3 has 13 residues. Germline V CDR1 and CDR2: SEHNR, FQNEAQ (reference sequence). Trimming stripped 4 bases from V and 9 bases from J, with 10 bases between. CDR3 sequence reads: CASSSARGSPLHF. CDR3 DNA: TGTGCCAGCAGCTCAGCCAGGGGTTCACCCCTCCACTTT.

J is TRBJ2-5 and V is TRBV10-3; 9 bases agree with TRBD1. The V gene end was trimmed by 2 bases and the J gene end by 4 bases; junction bases not matched to a gene: 2. This CDR3 comprises 14 residues. Germline V gene lookup returns CDR1 ENHRY and CDR2 SYGVKD. CDR3 nucleotides: TGTGCCATCAGTGAGGGGACAGGGTCAGAGACCCAGTACTTC. Translating gives CAISEGTGSETQYF.

This clone was counted only a few times. V is TRBV7-9 and J is TRBJ1-1; weak D call: TRBD1 (6 bases). The CDR3 totals 14 residues. The ends were cut back, 5 bases at V and 4 bases at J, with 14 bases in the middle. The germline V gene has CDR1 SEHNR and CDR2 FQNEAQ (reference sequence). Here the CDR3 DNA reads TGTGCCAGCAGCGCGCCGGGACACGGCACTGAAGCTTTCTTT. This translates into CASSAPGHGTEAFF.

The genes are TRBV15 and TRBJ2-7; 7 bases agree with TRBD1. This CDR3 is 15 amino acids long. Germline V CDR1 and CDR2: LNHNV, YYDKDF (reference sequence). V lost 0 bases to trimming and J lost 6 bases; unmatched junction nucleotides: 8. CDR3 residues: CATSRETGYVFEQYF. In DNA, the CDR3 is TGTGCCACCAGCAGAGAGACAGGGTATGTTTTCGAGCAGTACTTC.

V usage is TRBV18 and J usage is TRBJ1-1; D is unresolved. Trimming pared 1 base from V and 0 bases from J, leaving 15 bases between. Germline CDR1 is KGHSH and CDR2 is LQKENI. CDR3 length equals 17 residues. The CDR3 coding sequence is TGTGCCAGCTCACCACACCCTTTACCCGTAGTGAACACTGAAGCTTTCTTT. It encodes CASSPHPLPVVNTEAFF.

The sample holds one count of this clone. The chain couples TRBV7-2 to TRBJ2-2; TRBD1 matches at 7 bases. J was trimmed by 4 bases and V by 5 bases; bases with no gene match: 10. Looked up from germline, CDR1 is SGHTA and CDR2 is FQGNSA. The CDR3 spans 16 residues. CDR3 bases: TGTGCCAGCAGCCGTACAGGGGCGCGAGGCACCGGGGAGCTGTTTTTT. This encodes CASSRTGARGTGELFF.

The gene calls are TRBV30 and TRBJ1-1; tentatively, D is TRBD1 (5 bases). There are 13 residues in the CDR3. Germline CDR1 and CDR2: GTSNPN and SVGIG (reference sequence). The germline V and J ends were trimmed by 0 bases and 1 base, with 6 bases remaining between them. The CDR3 DNA reads as TGTGCCTGGAGTGTCCAGGGGAACACTGAAGCTTTCTTT. Translation gives CAWSVQGNTEAFF.

The count of this clone is one. This CDR3 reads CASSVGRPNSSPLHF. The CDR3 nucleotides read TGTGCCAGCAGCGTAGGCAGGCCTAATTCTTCACCCCTCCACTTT. This sequence joins TRBV9 and TRBJ1-6, with D unresolved. Trimming removed 0 bases from V and 9 bases from J, with 13 bases in between. Germline V gene lookup returns CDR1 SGDLS and CDR2 YYNGEE. There are 15 residues in the CDR3.